The 20 T cell receptor beta chains listed next were all sequenced from one sample in a study of blood T cell repertoires in COVID-19. Here immunoSEQ multiplex PCR was the method, and the copy in TCRdb shows in-frame clones only, minus some. The sample gives approximately 170,000 clones, approximately 87% of which show up once; roughly 4.5% is in the top ten. The source material was PBMCs or T cells enriched from blood (not recorded which). The receptors were sampled from a woman in her forties or fifties who had recovered from COVID-19.

This chain joins TRBV5-6 and TRBJ2-1; TRBD2 matches 13 bases. This CDR3 contains 16 residues. The junction had 10 bases not matched to a gene; V was cut back by 4 bases and J by 9 bases. Germline V gives CDR1 SGHDT, CDR2 YYEEEE. This chain's CDR3 is CASSPLGLAGVSEQFF. In DNA form, the CDR3 reads TGTGCCAGCAGCCCCCTTGGACTAGCGGGAGTCAGTGAGCAGTTCTTC.

The rearrangement uses TRBV18 and TRBJ2-5; 11 nucleotides line up with TRBD2. With 3 bases clipped from V and 2 bases from J, the junction kept 5 bases outside the gene matches. Per germline, CDR1 KGHSH and CDR2 LQKENI. The length of the CDR3 is 16 residues. The CDR3 sequence is CASSPIAGGVQETQYF. CDR3 nucleotides: TGTGCCAGCTCACCCATAGCGGGAGGGGTTCAAGAGACCCAGTACTTC.

Only one count was recorded for this clone. This chain uses TRBV7-9 with TRBJ2-1; D is possibly TRBD2 (6 bases). Germline values: CDR1 SEHNR, CDR2 FQNEAQ (reference sequence). Trimming removed 0 bases at V and 3 bases at J, with 6 bases between. The CDR3 is made up of 14 amino acids. CDR3 nucleotides: TGTGCCAGCAGCTTAGCCGGGGGCTACAATGAGCAGTTCTTC. It is translated as CASSLAGGYNEQFF.

This clone showed up just a few times. The rearrangement links TRBV27 to TRBJ1-2; D remains ambiguous. V shed 0 bases and J shed 5 bases, with 10 bases lying between them. This CDR3 is 14 amino acids long. CDR1 and CDR2 from the germline V gene are MNHEY and SMNVEV (reference sequence). The CDR3 region is CASSLSTRTYGYTF. CDR3 DNA: TGTGCCAGCAGTTTATCGACGCGGACTTATGGCTACACCTTC.

This clone has only one observation. The chain joins TRBV5-8 to TRBJ1-4; the D gene is possibly TRBD1 (5 bases). Germline loops: CDR1 SGHTS, CDR2 YDEGEE. V was pared by 0 bases and J by 4 bases, with 13 bases between. CDR3 length: 16 amino acids. Written as DNA, the CDR3 is TGTGCCAGCAGCTTGGGCGTGACAGCCAATAATGAAAAACTGTTTTTT. This codes for CASSLGVTANNEKLFF. The full variable domain, in which reference TRBV5-8 and TRBJ1-4 provide the parts outside the CDR3, is EAGVTQSPTHLIKTRGQQATLRCSPISGHTSVYWYQQALGLGLQFLLWYDEGEERNRGNFPPRFSGRQFPNYSSELNVNALELEDSALYLCASSLGVTANNEKLFFGSGTQLSVL.

The chain combines TRBV5-5 with TRBJ1-2, with D possibly being TRBD1 (6 bases). The V gene's germline CDR1 is SGHKS and CDR2 YYEKEE (reference sequence). The CDR3 has 14 residues. The V gene lost 0 bases and the J gene lost 4 bases, with 10 bases spanning the gap. As DNA, the CDR3 is TGTGCCAGCAGCTTGGGACAGGCTGTCTATGGCTACACCTTC. This translates into CASSLGQAVYGYTF.

The chain carries TRBV19 and TRBJ2-4; D may be TRBD1 (6 bases). The CDR3 totals 14 residues. V shed 1 base and J shed 5 bases, with 9 bases lying between them. CDR1 LNHDA and CDR2 SQIVND come from the germline V gene (reference sequence). CDR3 DNA sequence: TGTGCCAGTAGTATAGGTCCAGGGGAAAACATTCAGTACTTC. Protein sequence: CASSIGPGENIQYF.

The chain joins TRBV6-2 or TRBV6-3 to TRBJ2-2; D might be TRBD2 (5 bases). Trimming took 2 bases from V and 7 from J, leaving 8 bases between them. The CDR3 covers 13 residues. CDR1 is MNHEY, CDR2 SVGEGT, per germline. CDR3 in amino acids: CASSYDGLGELFF. The CDR3, as DNA: TGTGCCAGCAGTTACGATGGACTCGGGGAGCTGTTTTTT.

This clone appeared a few times. The rearrangement links TRBV2 to TRBJ2-1; no clear D gene. CDR1 SNHLY and CDR2 FYNNEI come from the germline V gene. CDR3 size: 13 residues. V was clipped by 2 bases and J by 5 bases, with 7 bases between them. The CDR3 loop reads CASSEWRNNEQFF. CDR3 sequence (DNA): TGTGCCAGCAGTGAATGGAGAAACAATGAGCAGTTCTTC.

V usage is TRBV2 and J usage is TRBJ2-1; 11 nucleotides align to TRBD1. CDR3 length: 16 residues. CDR1 is SNHLY, CDR2 FYNNEI, per germline. V shed 3 bases, J shed 7 bases, and the junction held 8 bases outside the gene matches. CDR3 DNA sequence: TGTGCCAGCAGTGAGTGGACAGGGGGCGCAAGAAATGAGCAGTTCTTC. Its protein product is CASSEWTGGARNEQFF.

This clone was seen once. The rearrangement links TRBV19 to TRBJ2-3, with 8 nucleotides matching TRBD2. Trimming at V came to 3 bases and at J to 0 bases, leaving 2 bases not matched to a gene. The CDR3 has 15 amino acids. CDR1 and CDR2 (germline): LNHDA, SQIVND (reference sequence). DNA of the CDR3: TGTGCCAGTAGTATCGGGGGGGGCAGCACAGATACGCAGTATTTT. This translates into CASSIGGGSTDTQYF.

The chain recombines TRBV11-2 with TRBJ2-1; tentatively, D is TRBD2 (6 bases). V was clipped by 1 base and J by 1 base, with 11 bases between them. The CDR3 consists of 16 residues. Germline lookup yields CDR1 SGHAT and CDR2 FQNNGV. CDR3 sequence: CASSLGGGGSYNEQFF. The CDR3 coding sequence is TGTGCCAGCAGCTTAGGTGGGGGAGGATCCTACAATGAGCAGTTCTTC.

The rearrangement joins TRBV6-1 to TRBJ2-5; unclear D gene. V was shortened by 2 bases and J by 3 bases, with 10 bases between the two germline ends. The CDR3 has 14 residues. Germline loops: CDR1 MNHNS, CDR2 SASEGT. DNA of the CDR3: TGTGCCAGCAGTGAATGGGCAGGAAAAGAGACCCAGTACTTC. It encodes CASSEWAGKETQYF.

This chain joins TRBV5-8 and TRBJ1-1; D is unresolved. The CDR3 covers 14 residues. Germline loops: CDR1 SGHTS, CDR2 YDEGEE. With 7 bases removed from V and 6 bases from J, the gap between germline ends came to 19 bases. CDR3 sequence (DNA): TGTGCCAGCGAGGAAATGAGGGATCGTTCTGAAGCTTTCTTT. Its translation is CASEEMRDRSEAFF. Looking up the rest from reference TRBV5-8 and TRBJ1-1 gives the full variable domain: EAGVTQSPTHLIKTRGQQATLRCSPISGHTSVYWYQQALGLGLQFLLWYDEGEERNRGNFPPRFSGRQFPNYSSELNVNALELEDSALYLCASEEMRDRSEAFFGQGTRLTVV.

This clone occurred a few times. The chain employs TRBV7-3 and TRBJ1-1, with D unresolved. Germline CDR1 SGHTA, CDR2 FQGTGA. The CDR3 contains 14 residues. V lost 3 bases, J lost 4 bases, and 12 bases lay in between. CDR3 DNA sequence: TGTGCCAGCAGCTTCAGCGGGCGGGGCACTGAAGCTTTCTTT. Protein sequence: CASSFSGRGTEAFF.

This clone was recorded once. V gene TRBV11-3 combines with J gene TRBJ1-4; the match to TRBD1 covers 7 bases. The germline V gene encodes CDR1 SGHNT and CDR2 YENEEA. V dropped 5 bases and J dropped 5; count of bases not matched to a gene: 8. The CDR3 consists of 15 residues. The chain's CDR3 is CASSLGDSPNEKLFF. The CDR3 DNA sequence: TGTGCCAGCAGCCTAGGGGACAGCCCGAATGAAAAACTGTTTTTT.

In DNA, the CDR3 is TGTGCCAGCAATGGGGGCTCCGAGAATGAAAAACTGTTTTTT. Its protein product is CASNGGSENEKLFF. V usage is TRBV18 and J usage is TRBJ1-4, with D possibly being TRBD1 (6 bases). Germline V gives CDR1 KGHSH, CDR2 LQKENI. The CDR3 sequence is 14 residues long. The ends were cut back, 8 bases at V and 5 bases at J, with 15 bases in the middle.

The chain recombines TRBV7-2 with TRBJ2-4; unclear D gene. Germline-derived CDR1 and CDR2 are SGHTA and FQGNSA. There are 14 residues in the CDR3. Trimming removed 5 bases at V and 2 bases at J, with 10 bases between. CDR3 region: CASSARATKNIQYF. The CDR3 DNA reads TGTGCCAGCAGCGCGCGTGCTACCAAAAACATTCAGTACTTC.

The V and J genes are TRBV29-1 and TRBJ2-1; the match to TRBD2 covers 10 bases. This CDR3 comprises 18 residues. Losses at the gene ends were 7 bases for V and 0 bases for J; bases not matched to a gene: 15. From germline, CDR1 is SQVTM and CDR2 ANQGSEA. The CDR3 DNA reads as TGCAGCGCACAACAGCGGGAGGGCCGGATAAGCTCCTACAATGAGCAGTTCTTC. Translation gives CSAQQREGRISSYNEQFF.

This sequence joins TRBV2 and TRBJ1-5, with no clear D. The CDR3 runs 16 residues. In germline, CDR1 is SNHLY, CDR2 FYNNEI. Trimming shortened V by 7 bases and J by 3 bases, and 19 bases separated the two germline ends. The CDR3 region is CASTRRSGPNNQPQHF. The DNA for the CDR3 is TGTGCCAGCACCAGGAGGTCCGGGCCTAACAATCAGCCCCAGCATTTT.